This is a list of T cell receptor beta chains from one sample in a study of blood T cell repertoires in COVID-19. The repertoire was sequenced with immunoSEQ multiplex PCR; TCRdb's copy has only in-frame clones and lacks some. The profile covers roughly 75,000 clones, with less than 85% appearing a single time and 2.6% taken by the ten largest. Sequenced input: peripheral blood. The receptor set was obtained from a human donor with acute or convalescent COVID-19. The donor label of this sample is uncertain. CDR3s include the opening cysteine and the closing phenylalanine or tryptophan. A D gene is named only where the DNA matches it firmly. Clone size is stated in some rows and not others, as once, few, many or a class when expanded.

j_gene,abundance,v_gene,d_gene,CDR3aa,CDR3nt
TRBJ2-3,-,TRBV6-4,-,CASSDRGAPSTDTQYF,TGTGCCAGCAGTGATCGGGGGGCACCTAGCACAGATACGCAGTATTTT
TRBJ2-3,-,TRBV6-5,-,CASAEDTQYF,TGTGCCAGTGCAGAAGATACGCAGTATTTT
TRBJ1-6,few,TRBV12-3/TRBV12-4,TRBD1,CAIRQGGNSPLHF,TGTGCCATCCGACAGGGAGGTAATTCACCCCTCCACTTT
TRBJ2-2,-,TRBV6-2/TRBV6-3,-,CASIPISNTGELFF,TGTGCCAGCATCCCTATTAGTAACACCGGGGAGCTGTTTTTT
TRBJ1-2,-,TRBV4-2,-,CASSQGVGGDGYTF,TGTGCCAGCAGCCAAGGCGTAGGAGGGGACGGCTACACCTTC
TRBJ2-1,-,TRBV9,-,CASSVWEDEQFF,TGTGCCAGCAGCGTTTGGGAGGATGAGCAGTTCTTC
TRBJ2-3,-,TRBV19,-,CASSYSTDTQYF,TGTGCCAGTAGTTATAGCACAGATACGCAGTATTTT
TRBJ1-2,many,TRBV2,-,CASSVRQTYGYTF,TGTGCCAGCAGTGTCCGACAAACCTATGGCTACACCTTC
TRBJ2-1,-,TRBV6-5,-,CASSSRTDSSYNEQFF,TGTGCCAGCAGTTCGAGGACGGACAGCTCCTACAATGAGCAGTTCTTC
TRBJ1-5,-,TRBV19,-,CASSGGVQPQHF,TGTGCCAGTAGTGGGGGGGTTCAGCCCCAGCATTTT
TRBJ1-1,-,TRBV7-2,TRBD1,CASSFTGTVGTEAFF,TGTGCCAGCAGCTTCACCGGGACAGTAGGGACTGAAGCTTTCTTT
TRBJ2-3,-,TRBV24-1,-,CATSDLRGGTAGQYF,TGTGCCACCAGTGATTTGAGGGGTGGAACGGCAGGGCAGTATTTT
TRBJ2-1,-,TRBV3-1/TRBV3-2,-,CASSQRDSYYNEQFF,TGTGCCAGCAGCCAGCGAGACAGCTACTACAATGAGCAGTTCTTC
TRBJ2-7,few,TRBV2,TRBD1,CASSEAQGVNEQYF,TGTGCCAGCAGTGAAGCACAGGGGGTCAACGAGCAGTACTTC
TRBJ2-1,-,TRBV10-3,-,CAISEFAGTSNQFF,TGTGCCATCAGTGAGTTCGCCGGGACTTCGAATCAGTTCTTC
TRBJ1-2,-,TRBV7-9,-,CASSHQGGYGYTF,TGTGCCAGCAGCCATCAGGGAGGCTATGGCTACACCTTC
TRBJ1-5,few,TRBV15,TRBD1,CATSAGGGNQPQHF,TGTGCCACCAGCGCAGGGGGCGGTAATCAGCCCCAGCATTTT
TRBJ2-1,-,TRBV9,-,CASSTGVDRTHEQFF,TGTGCCAGCTCTACGGGGGTAGATCGTACCCATGAGCAGTTCTTC
TRBJ2-1,-,TRBV4-2,TRBD2,CASSQGEGLAGVNEQFF,TGTGCCAGCAGCCAAGGGGAGGGACTAGCGGGGGTGAATGAGCAGTTCTTC
TRBJ2-5,-,TRBV5-1,TRBD1,CASSLALRQGRQETQYF,TGCGCCAGCAGCTTGGCCTTGAGACAGGGGAGACAAGAGACCCAGTACTTC
TRBJ1-2,few,TRBV18,-,CASSPTESPGGYGYTF,TGTGCCAGCTCACCCACTGAATCCCCCGGAGGCTATGGCTACACCTTC
TRBJ1-5,-,TRBV27,-,CASSTGNQPQHF,TGTGCCAGCAGTACGGGAAATCAGCCCCAGCATTTT
TRBJ1-2,-,TRBV6-5,-,CASSYDNLLGYTF,TGTGCCAGCAGTTACGACAATCTGCTTGGCTACACCTTC
TRBJ1-2,-,TRBV5-1,-,CASSLSAELGYTF,TGCGCCAGCAGCTTGAGCGCAGAGCTTGGCTACACCTTC
TRBJ2-5,-,TRBV14,-,CASSQVGAETQYF,TGTGCCAGCAGCCAAGTTGGGGCGGAGACCCAGTACTTC
TRBJ1-6,-,TRBV25-1,TRBD1,CASSEAGTGLFTLHF,TGTGCCAGCAGTGAAGCCGGGACAGGACTGTTCACCCTCCACTTT
TRBJ1-6,medium-sized,TRBV28,TRBD1,CASRRQGNSPLHF,TGTGCCAGCAGACGACAGGGGAATTCACCCCTCCACTTT
TRBJ2-7,once,TRBV19,TRBD2,CATNPGPSGAYEQYF,TGTGCCACCAACCCGGGGCCTAGCGGGGCCTACGAGCAGTACTTC
TRBJ2-1,-,TRBV7-3,TRBD2,CASSQGLDRDEQFF,TGTGCCAGCAGCCAGGGACTAGATAGGGATGAGCAGTTCTTC
TRBJ2-3,-,TRBV28,-,CASSLIVVPDTQYF,TGTGCCAGCAGCTTGATAGTCGTCCCAGATACGCAGTATTTT
TRBJ2-5,once,TRBV2,-,CASSGQPRETQYF,TGTGCCAGCAGTGGACAGCCCAGAGAGACCCAGTACTTC
TRBJ2-3,-,TRBV7-9,-,CASRVIGGTSDTQYF,TGTGCCAGCAGAGTAATAGGCGGGACTTCAGATACGCAGTATTTT
TRBJ2-4,-,TRBV5-8,TRBD2,CASSLFWTSDGSVAKNIQYF,TGTGCCAGCAGCTTGTTCTGGACTAGCGATGGATCGGTAGCCAAAAACATTCAGTACTTC
TRBJ2-3,-,TRBV28,-,CASSKGYTQYF,TGTGCCAGCAGTAAGGGGTATACGCAGTATTTT
TRBJ2-1,-,TRBV6-5,TRBD1,CASRPQGARGEQFF,TGTGCCAGCAGGCCCCAGGGGGCTAGGGGTGAGCAGTTCTTC
TRBJ1-5,-,TRBV28,-,CASSFEQRNQPQHF,TGTGCCAGCAGTTTTGAACAGCGCAATCAGCCCCAGCATTTT
TRBJ1-6,-,TRBV18,TRBD1,CASSPLGQGNSPLHF,TGTGCCAGCTCACCACTGGGACAGGGAAATTCACCCCTCCACTTT
TRBJ1-5,-,TRBV28,TRBD1,CASSTGGDQPQHF,TGTGCCAGCAGTACAGGGGGGGATCAGCCCCAGCATTTT
TRBJ2-2,-,TRBV27,TRBD1,CASRKTGLNTGELFF,TGTGCCAGCAGGAAGACAGGGTTGAACACCGGGGAGCTGTTTTTT
TRBJ1-1,once,TRBV12-3/TRBV12-4,-,CASSLTVNTEAFF,TGTGCCAGCAGTTTGACTGTGAACACTGAAGCTTTCTTT
TRBJ2-1,-,TRBV12-3/TRBV12-4,-,CASSFGGPNEQFF,TGTGCCAGCAGTTTCGGAGGGCCCAATGAGCAGTTCTTC